This T cell receptor beta chain comes out of a study of T cells in Graves' hyperthyroidism and ophthalmopathy. Study details: Blood was drawn when the patient was first diagnosed and still untreated. Notes on the study in general: Most thyroid-expanded clonotypes above 0.001 were also found in blood.

Trimming removed 3 bases from V and 2 bases from J, with 14 bases in between. Germline CDR1 GTSNPN, CDR2 SVGIG (reference sequence). The CDR3 consists of 14 residues. This clonotype was picked up many times. Its antigen is undetermined. Amplification yielded TCR beta CDR3 regions, with RNA transcripts as the source. Carried out on the TCR CDR3, a first-round RT-PCR used the HTBI primer set. TCRdb reanalysed the multiplex PCR reads using MiXCR and keeps one entry per CDR3 protein. This sample has 300,000 or so distinct CDR3 sequences, with roughly 15% found just once. The J gene is TRBJ2-7, the V gene TRBV30; D might be TRBD2 (7 bases). The source of this sequence is a man aged 25 to 40 with Graves' hyperthyroidism. The specimen sequenced was blood. The CDR3 DNA is TGTGCCTGGAGCCGTAGGGGGGGAACCTACGAGCAGTACTTC. Encoded protein: CAWSRRGGTYEQYF.